This T cell receptor (beta chain) is from a study of blood T cell repertoires in COVID-19. In the study overall: The origin of the acute and convalescent COVID-19 samples was the United States, Italy and Spain. The cDNA or gDNA used as material had been derived from T cells, B-cell-depleted T cells, or PBMCs.

Original analysis: Reference gene primer amplification gave estimated nucleated cell counts. Only in-frame clones appear in the TCRdb table, and some are missing; sequencing was by immunoSEQ multiplex PCR. D and trimming were read from the DNA, whereas the V and J calls and clone size are those reported in that table. The table has 150,000 or so clones, 80% to 90% seen once. Trimming took 4 bases from V and 1 from J, leaving 16 bases between them. The CDR3 spans 16 residues. Germline V gives CDR1 MNHNS, CDR2 SASEGT. The sequence came from an elderly man with acute or convalescent COVID-19. What was sequenced was peripheral blood. The chain uses TRBV6-1 and TRBJ1-1; D ambiguous. The CDR3 nucleotides read TGTGCCAGCAGTGTCGCTGGCCTTAAACCGAACACTGAAGCTTTCTTT. Translated, it gives CASSVAGLKPNTEAFF.